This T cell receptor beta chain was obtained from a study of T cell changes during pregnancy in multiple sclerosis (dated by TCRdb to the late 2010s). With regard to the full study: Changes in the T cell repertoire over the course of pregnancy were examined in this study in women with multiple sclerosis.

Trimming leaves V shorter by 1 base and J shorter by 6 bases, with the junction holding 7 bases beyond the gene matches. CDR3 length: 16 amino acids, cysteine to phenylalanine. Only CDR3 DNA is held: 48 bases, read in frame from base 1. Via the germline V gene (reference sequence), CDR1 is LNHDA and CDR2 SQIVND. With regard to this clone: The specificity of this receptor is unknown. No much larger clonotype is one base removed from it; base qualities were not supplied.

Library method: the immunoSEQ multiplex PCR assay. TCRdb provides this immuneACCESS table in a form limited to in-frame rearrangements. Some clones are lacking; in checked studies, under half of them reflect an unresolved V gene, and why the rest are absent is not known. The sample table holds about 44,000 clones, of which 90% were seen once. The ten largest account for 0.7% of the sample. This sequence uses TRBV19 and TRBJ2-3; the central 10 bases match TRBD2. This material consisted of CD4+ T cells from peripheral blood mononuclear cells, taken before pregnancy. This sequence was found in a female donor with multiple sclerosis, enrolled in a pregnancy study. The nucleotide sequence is TGTGCCAGTAGTATAGGGACTAGCGGCCGCCATGATACGCAGTATTTT. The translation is CASSIGTSGRHDTQYF.